What follows is one T cell receptor beta chain and its context. Germline V gene data show CDR1 as LNHDA and CDR2 as SQIVND (reference sequence). Trimming pared 2 bases from V and 3 bases from J, leaving 12 bases between. The CDR3 consists of 15 residues. The data belong to a study of blood T cell repertoires in COVID-19. Study-level background: Acute-phase and convalescent COVID-19 samples originated in the United States, Italy and Spain.

Libraries were prepared by immunoSEQ multiplex PCR; TCRdb keeps only in-frame clonotypes and omits some of them. Found here are a few hundred thousand clones, roughly 85% of them singletons; the top ten hold just over 7%. Sequencing was done on a sample of peripheral blood. The rearrangement uses TRBV19 and TRBJ2-3; TRBD1 is a possible D gene (5 bases). The sequence was obtained from a human donor in a cohort sampled during active COVID-19. The chain's CDR3 is CASSITGGITDTQYF. DNA of the CDR3: TGTGCCAGTAGTATAACAGGCGGAATAACAGATACGCAGTATTTT.